A selection of T cell receptor beta chains follows, all from one sample in a study of T-cell memory formation after mild COVID-19. TCRdb re-analysed the 5' RACE reads in MiXCR, keeping a single row per CDR3 protein. The data contain a few hundred thousand distinct CDR3 sequences, 20% to 25% of them seen just once; the ten biggest clones take up under 25%. Sequencing was done on a sample of PBMCs or a T cell subset sorted from them (not recorded which). The receptor set was obtained from a man aged 18 to 29 who had mild COVID-19 (a few samples of this study predate the infection). Cell type and time point are not known. Both conserved end residues are part of each CDR3. Each record gives: J gene, V gene, D gene, clone size, CDR3 length, CDR3 DNA, CDR3 protein. The D gene is left open where the match is weak. The size field is filled for only some rows; it gives once, few, many or a size class.

j_call: TRBJ1-5; v_call: TRBV7-2; d_call: NA; clone_size: few; cdr3_length: 14; cdr3_nt: TGTGCCAGCAGCTTATGGACAAATAATCAGCCCCAGCATTTT; cdr3_aa: CASSLWTNNQPQHF
j_call: TRBJ2-3; v_call: TRBV6-5; d_call: TRBD1; clone_size: NA; cdr3_length: 15; cdr3_nt: TGTGCCAGCTGCGCGACAGGGAGAGGCACAGATACGCAGTATTTT; cdr3_aa: CASCATGRGTDTQYF
j_call: TRBJ2-3; v_call: TRBV27; d_call: NA; clone_size: once; cdr3_length: 15; cdr3_nt: TGTGCCAGCAGCTTACTGTCCCCAACCACAGATACGCAGTATTTT; cdr3_aa: CASSLLSPTTDTQYF
j_call: TRBJ2-1; v_call: TRBV7-3; d_call: NA; clone_size: few; cdr3_length: 16; cdr3_nt: TGTGCCAGCAGCCGAGCCCCGGGGACCCGCGTCAATGAGCAGTTCTTC; cdr3_aa: CASSRAPGTRVNEQFF
j_call: TRBJ2-7; v_call: TRBV18; d_call: TRBD1; clone_size: NA; cdr3_length: 15; cdr3_nt: TGTGCCAGCTCACCAAGTACAGGGGCTACCTACGAGCAGTACTTC; cdr3_aa: CASSPSTGATYEQYF
j_call: TRBJ2-7; v_call: TRBV18; d_call: NA; clone_size: few; cdr3_length: 14; cdr3_nt: TGTGCCAGCTCACCACGGCAGGGATTCGACGAGCAGTACTTC; cdr3_aa: CASSPRQGFDEQYF
j_call: TRBJ2-2; v_call: TRBV6-6; d_call: NA; clone_size: NA; cdr3_length: 14; cdr3_nt: TGTGCCAGCAGTTACAACACTAACACCGGGGAGCTGTTTTTT; cdr3_aa: CASSYNTNTGELFF
j_call: TRBJ2-2; v_call: TRBV6-5; d_call: TRBD2; clone_size: NA; cdr3_length: 17; cdr3_nt: TGTGCCAGCAGATCAGGACTAGCGGGGACGAACACCGGGGAGCTGTTTTTT; cdr3_aa: CASRSGLAGTNTGELFF
j_call: TRBJ1-4; v_call: TRBV9; d_call: NA; clone_size: NA; cdr3_length: 15; cdr3_nt: TGTGCCAGCAGCGTCGGACAGAATACGAGGGAGCAACTGTTTTTT; cdr3_aa: CASSVGQNTREQLFF
j_call: TRBJ1-1; v_call: TRBV7-2; d_call: NA; clone_size: NA; cdr3_length: 14; cdr3_nt: TGTGCCAGCAGTTCTGGGGGTATGAACACTGAAGCTTTCTTT; cdr3_aa: CASSSGGMNTEAFF
j_call: TRBJ1-4; v_call: TRBV5-1; d_call: NA; clone_size: few; cdr3_length: 14; cdr3_nt: TGCGCCAGCAGCCCTCAGGCAGAGCGGGGAAAACTGTTTTTT; cdr3_aa: CASSPQAERGKLFF
j_call: TRBJ2-3; v_call: TRBV7-6; d_call: TRBD2; clone_size: NA; cdr3_length: 15; cdr3_nt: TGTGCCAGCAGCCCTCTTGGACTAGGGGCAGATACGCAGTATTTT; cdr3_aa: CASSPLGLGADTQYF
j_call: TRBJ2-4; v_call: TRBV27; d_call: NA; clone_size: few; cdr3_length: 15; cdr3_nt: TGTGCCAGCAGTTTATCGGGGGGTTTGTATAACATTCAGTACTTC; cdr3_aa: CASSLSGGLYNIQYF
j_call: TRBJ2-6; v_call: TRBV28; d_call: TRBD1; clone_size: many; cdr3_length: 16; cdr3_nt: TGTGCCAGCACCGGGACAGGGTTCATTGGGGCCAACGTCCTGACTTTC; cdr3_aa: CASTGTGFIGANVLTF
j_call: TRBJ1-3; v_call: TRBV20-1; d_call: TRBD1; clone_size: many; cdr3_length: 11; cdr3_nt: TGCAGTGCCAGACAGTCGACAGGGGGCGCCTTT; cdr3_aa: CSARQSTGGAF
j_call: TRBJ2-1; v_call: TRBV4-1; d_call: NA; clone_size: NA; cdr3_length: 15; cdr3_nt: TGCGCCAGCAGCCGAGGGGCTCCCTCCTACAATGAGCAGTTCTTC; cdr3_aa: CASSRGAPSYNEQFF
j_call: TRBJ2-1; v_call: TRBV20-1; d_call: TRBD2; clone_size: few; cdr3_length: 15; cdr3_nt: TGCAGTGCTCCCCGGCTAGCGGGGGGGTCAGGGGAGCAGTTCTTC; cdr3_aa: CSAPRLAGGSGEQFF
j_call: TRBJ1-4; v_call: TRBV5-1; d_call: TRBD1; clone_size: few; cdr3_length: 15; cdr3_nt: TGCGCCAGCAGCTTGGAGACAGGGACTAATGAAAAACTGTTTTTT; cdr3_aa: CASSLETGTNEKLFF